The source of this T cell receptor beta chain is a study of cytomegalovirus exposure and HLA in healthy donors. Assay: immunoSEQ multiplex PCR; the TCRdb copy retains only in-frame clones and omits some. The sample has about 160,000 clones, roughly 80% seen once; the top ten hold around 9.6%. Germline V gene lookup returns CDR1 SNHLY and CDR2 FYNNEI. Trimming removed 4 bases from V and 3 bases from J, with 12 bases in between. The CDR3 covers 14 residues. The sequencing input was PBMCs. This TCR was sampled from a man aged 25 to 40 in good health and CMV-seropositive. The rearrangement links TRBV2 to TRBJ1-1; D remains ambiguous. The chain's CDR3 is CASSVKGRYTEAFF. In nucleotides, the CDR3 is TGTGCCAGCAGTGTCAAAGGGAGATACACTGAAGCTTTCTTT.